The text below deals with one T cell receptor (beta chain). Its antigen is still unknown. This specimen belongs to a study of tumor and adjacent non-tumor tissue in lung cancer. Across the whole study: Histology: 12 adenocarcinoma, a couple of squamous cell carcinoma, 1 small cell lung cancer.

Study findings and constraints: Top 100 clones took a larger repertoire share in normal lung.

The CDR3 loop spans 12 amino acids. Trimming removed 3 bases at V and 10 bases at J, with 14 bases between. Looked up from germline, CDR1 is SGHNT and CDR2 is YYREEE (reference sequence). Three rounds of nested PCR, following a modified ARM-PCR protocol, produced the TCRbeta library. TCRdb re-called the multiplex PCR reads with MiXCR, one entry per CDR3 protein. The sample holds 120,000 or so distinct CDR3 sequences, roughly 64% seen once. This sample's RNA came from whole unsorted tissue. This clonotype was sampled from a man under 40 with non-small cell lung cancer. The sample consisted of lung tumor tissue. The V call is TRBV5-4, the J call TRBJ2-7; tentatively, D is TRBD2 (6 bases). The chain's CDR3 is CASSSDYYGQYF. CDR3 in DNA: TGTGCCAGCAGCTCGGACTACTACGGACAGTACTTC.